This entry concerns a single T cell receptor beta chain. Its antigen is not known. This sample stems from a study of CXCR3-negative and CXCR3-positive naive CD8 T cells. About the research overall: The dataset comprises approximately 140 million TRB reads in total, with about 1.5 +/- 0.3 million reads per library.

General study findings and limits: Naive cells that were CXCR3-negative or CXCR3-positive used TRBV-TRBJ genes alike, while memory cells diverged. Hydrophobicity was higher for TRB CDR3s found in CXCR3-positive naive cells than in CXCR3-negative naive cells. With surface CD5 comparable between naive subsets, TCR strength was estimated using properties derived from the TRB CDR3.

Libraries of TRB cDNA were made by 5' RACE and carried UMIs. TCRdb re-called the 5' RACE reads; every CDR3 protein appears as one record, without DNA. This sample contains 49,000 or so distinct CDR3 sequences. Germline V gene sequence: CDR1 SGHAT, CDR2 FQNNGV. The CDR3 covers 16 residues. Sequencing input: naive CXCR3+ CD8+ T cells from blood. Subset specified: CD45RO-CCR7+CD27+CD95- naive CD8+ T cells expressing CXCR3 (TNR3+). V gene TRBV11-2 combines with J gene TRBJ2-3; the D call from TCRdb, TRBD2, cannot be confirmed without DNA. The receptor was derived from a human donor in good health. Some clones in this sample may be carry-over from other donors' samples. The CDR3 sequence is CASSLMGGGPTDTQYF.